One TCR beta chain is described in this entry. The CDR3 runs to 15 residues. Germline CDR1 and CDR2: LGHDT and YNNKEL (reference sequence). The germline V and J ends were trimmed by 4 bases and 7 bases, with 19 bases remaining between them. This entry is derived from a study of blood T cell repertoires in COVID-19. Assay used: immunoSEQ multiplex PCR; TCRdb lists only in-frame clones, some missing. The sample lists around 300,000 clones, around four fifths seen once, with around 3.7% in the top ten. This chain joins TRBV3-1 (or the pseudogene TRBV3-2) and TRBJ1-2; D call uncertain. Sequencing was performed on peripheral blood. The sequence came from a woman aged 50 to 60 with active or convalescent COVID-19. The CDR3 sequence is CASSLDLNSAGGYTF. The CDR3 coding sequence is TGTGCCAGCAGCCTTGACTTGAATAGTGCGGGTGGCTACACCTTC.